The source of this TCR beta chain is a study of shared clonotypes between healthy human individuals. The study, taken as a whole, reports: The donor pool, a small one, limited the genetic and exposure-history diversity represented.

Over several immunoSEQ plates, each subset's genomic DNA was distributed in even portions. DNA at about 190 ng, about 30,000 T cell genomes, went into sorted-subset replicate PCRs. The assay was immunoSEQ multiplex PCR, and TCRdb's table has in-frame clones only and misses some. Found here are some 2.1 million clones, over 85% of them singletons; the top ten hold 0.13%. Concerning this clone itself: Its antigen remains unidentified.

The CDR3 is made up of 18 amino acids. The V gene's germline CDR1 is MNHEY and CDR2 SMNVEV (reference sequence). The V gene lost 7 bases and the J gene lost 0 bases, with 21 bases spanning the gap. Sequencing was carried out using naive CD4+ T cells sorted from blood. Subset here: CD45RA+ positively selected. This sequence originates from a man aged 18-30 years in good health. The chain uses TRBV27 and TRBJ2-2; D tentatively fits TRBD1 or TRBD2 (5 bases each). Here the CDR3 reads CASIFGQTGITNTGELFF. The CDR3 DNA reads as TGTGCCAGCATCTTCGGACAAACCGGGATCACGAACACCGGGGAGCTGTTTTTT.